This TCR beta chain was sequenced during a study of blood T cell repertoires in COVID-19. Method: immunoSEQ multiplex PCR; TCRdb's copy keeps in-frame clones and lacks some. In the table there are approximately 300,000 clones, about 90% of which are singletons. The sequence was collected from a woman in her 30s who had recovered from COVID-19. Sample: PBMCs or T cells enriched from blood (not recorded which).

The CDR3 is CASTTDSWGYTF. DNA of the CDR3: TGTGCCAGCACTACCGACTCTTGGGGCTACACCTTC. This rearrangement joins TRBV2 to TRBJ1-2; D ambiguous. The CDR3 extends over 12 amino acids. V gave up 7 bases and J gave up 8 bases, with 14 bases separating them. CDR1 is SNHLY and CDR2 is FYNNEI in the germline V gene. Filled out from reference TRBV2 and TRBJ1-2, the complete variable domain reads EPEVTQTPSHQVTQMGQEVILRCVPISNHLYFYWYRQILGQKVEFLVSFYNNEISEKSEIFDDQFSVERPDGSNFTLKIRSTKLEDSAMYFCASTTDSWGYTFGSGTRLTVV.